This T cell receptor beta chain was recovered during a study of shared clonotypes between healthy human individuals. Replicate sorted-subset PCRs were loaded with 150 to 250 ng DNA, 30,000 or so T cell genomes. In the original processing: Junction-only sequences without quality scores were provided by ImmunoSEQ, so filtering was different. Repertoires were generated with immunoSEQ multiplex PCR, while TCRdb's copy carries only in-frame clones and drops some. V, J and clone size were drawn from that table, and D and trimming were deduced from the DNA. The data show about 2.2 million clones, with just over 90% seen just once and about 1.8% held by the top ten. The naive CD8 population came from CD45RO-negative cells selected for CCR7, without terminally differentiated effector memory CD45RA+ cells. There are 12 residues in the CDR3. Trimming removed 6 bases at V and 5 bases at J, with 10 bases between. The germline V gene encodes CDR1 MNHNS and CDR2 SASEGT.

The source of this sequence is a man between 18 and 29 years old in good health. Some clones in this sample may be carry-over from other donors' samples. The V and J genes are TRBV6-1 and TRBJ1-1, with D hard to call. Sequencing was done on a sample of naive CD8+ T cells from PBMCs. The CDR3 spells CASREGGTEAFF. The CDR3 DNA reads TGTGCCAGCAGGGAGGGAGGGACTGAAGCTTTCTTT.